The 16 T cell receptor beta chains in this list originate from one sample, sequenced in a study of cytomegalovirus exposure and HLA in healthy donors. TCRdb's copy holds only in-frame clones and misses some; the assay was immunoSEQ multiplex PCR. The table has 150,000 to 200,000 clones, 75% to 90% seen once. The sequencing sample was made of PBMCs. Every receptor here comes from a woman in her late teens or twenties in good health and CMV-seronegative.

The chain carries TRBV9 and TRBJ2-5, with 13 nucleotides matching TRBD2. V lost 4 bases, J lost 1 base, and 7 bases stayed unmatched. The CDR3 runs 17 residues. Per the germline V gene, CDR1 is SGDLS and CDR2 is YYNGEE. The CDR3 DNA sequence: TGTGCCAGCAGCCGCGGACTAGCGGGGGCAAGCCAAGAGACCCAGTACTTC. Translating gives CASSRGLAGASQETQYF.

The chain uses TRBV25-1 and TRBJ1-2, with D hard to call. Looked up from germline, CDR1 is MGHDK and CDR2 is SYGVNS. This CDR3 has 12 amino acids. Trimming left V 5 bases short and J 8 bases short, with 12 bases between. CDR3 loop: CASSTRVYGYTF. For the CDR3, the DNA is TGTGCCAGCAGTACCCGGGTATACGGCTACACCTTC.

The gene calls are TRBV4-2 and TRBJ1-4; D gene unclear. The V gene lost 0 bases and the J gene lost 5 bases, with 13 bases spanning the gap. The CDR3 sequence is 16 residues long. The germline V gene encodes CDR1 LGHNA and CDR2 YNFKEQ. For the CDR3, the DNA is TGTGCCAGCAGCCAAGATTTTGGAGGTGGAAATGAAAAACTGTTTTTT. Amino acids: CASSQDFGGGNEKLFF.

This rearrangement joins TRBV25-1 to TRBJ2-3, with D uncertain. The V gene's germline CDR1 is MGHDK and CDR2 SYGVNS. The length of the CDR3 is 14 residues. The V end lost 5 bases, the J end lost 6 bases, and 15 bases lay between the germline ends. The CDR3 nucleotides are TGTGCCAGCAGTTATGGCTTCCGAAAGGATACGCAGTATTTT. Its translation is CASSYGFRKDTQYF.

The genes are TRBV10-2 and TRBJ2-7; D is unresolved. Looked up from germline, CDR1 is WSHSY and CDR2 is SAAADI. The CDR3 loop spans 12 amino acids. Deletions cut 2 bases from V and 4 bases from J, with 6 bases between. CDR3 in amino acids: CASSENLYEQYF. The CDR3 DNA reads TGCGCCAGCAGTGAGAATCTATACGAGCAGTACTTC.

The genes are TRBV6-6 and TRBJ1-1; possibly TRBD1 for D (5 bases). Germline V lookup: CDR1 MNHNY, CDR2 SVGAGI (reference sequence). The V gene lost 4 bases and the J gene lost 3 bases, with 15 bases spanning the gap. CDR3 length: 15 amino acids. The CDR3 nucleotides read TGTGCCAGCAGTTCGTATGACAGCAAGGACACTGAAGCTTTCTTT. Its protein product is CASSSYDSKDTEAFF.

The V call is TRBV6-1, the J call TRBJ1-1; no clear D gene. This CDR3 spans 13 amino acids. Trimming cost V 8 bases and J 2 bases, with 12 bases left between them. The V gene's germline CDR1 is MNHNS and CDR2 SASEGT. Here the CDR3 reads CASPQAINTEAFF. The CDR3 DNA follows: TGTGCCAGCCCCCAGGCCATAAACACTGAAGCTTTCTTT.

The chain combines TRBV7-9 with TRBJ1-2; unclear D gene. CDR1 and CDR2 from the germline V gene are SEHNR and FQNEAQ (reference sequence). V lost 3 bases to trimming and J lost 5 bases, with 10 bases between them. The CDR3 extends over 13 amino acids. The CDR3 DNA sequence: TGTGCCAGCAGCTTTGATGCGGGGTATGGCTACACCTTC. This codes for CASSFDAGYGYTF.

V is TRBV5-1 and J is TRBJ1-4; TRBD1 agrees at 7 bases. This CDR3 contains 17 residues. CDR1 is SGHRS, CDR2 YFSETQ, per germline. V shed 2 bases and J 6 bases; nucleotides not matched to a gene: 13. The CDR3 nucleotides are TGCGCCAGCAGCTTTTATATCCCGGGACAGCTACATGAAAAACTGTTTTTT. This encodes CASSFYIPGQLHEKLFF.

V is TRBV2 and J is TRBJ1-2; 9 bases align to TRBD1. The CDR3 consists of 15 residues. J was trimmed by 3 bases and V by 1 base; bases with no gene match: 3. From germline, CDR1 is SNHLY and CDR2 FYNNEI. The CDR3 region is CASSEDRGRDYGYTF. As DNA, the CDR3 is TGTGCCAGCAGTGAAGACAGGGGGCGCGACTATGGCTACACCTTC.

The CDR3 is CASTPDRSYGYTF. The CDR3 DNA reads as TGTGCCAGTACCCCGGACAGGAGTTATGGCTACACCTTC. This chain uses TRBV19 with TRBJ1-2, with 7 bases aligning to TRBD1. This CDR3 spans 13 amino acids. The junction had 7 bases not matched to a gene; V was cut back by 7 bases and J by 5 bases. The germline V gene encodes CDR1 LNHDA and CDR2 SQIVND (reference sequence).

The J gene is TRBJ2-2, the V gene TRBV9; D is possibly TRBD2 (5 bases). The CDR3 is made up of 14 amino acids. CDR1 is SGDLS and CDR2 is YYNGEE in the germline V gene. The V end lost 1 base, the J end lost 5 bases, and 9 bases lay between the germline ends. The CDR3 sequence: CASSVTRATGELFF. In DNA form, the CDR3 reads TGTGCCAGCAGCGTAACTAGAGCTACCGGGGAGCTGTTTTTT.

This clone was observed a few times. The rearrangement uses TRBV6-5 and TRBJ1-2; a weak D match, TRBD1 (6 bases). Germline CDR1 reads MNHEY; CDR2 reads SVGAGI. This CDR3 has 14 amino acids. The V gene lost 0 bases and the J gene lost 6 bases, with 11 bases spanning the gap. CDR3 nucleotide sequence: TGTGCCAGCAGTTACTCTCAGGGGTGGGATGGCTACACCTTC. Protein: CASSYSQGWDGYTF.

A few counts support this clone. This chain joins TRBV30 and TRBJ1-2; D possibly corresponds to TRBD1 (5 bases). The V end was cut by 4 bases, the J end by 5 bases, with 17 bases between. The CDR3 runs 14 residues. Germline CDR1 and CDR2: GTSNPN and SVGIG (reference sequence). The CDR3 DNA sequence: TGTGCCTGGACAGTCGGTGCCCGGGGGTATGGCTACACCTTC. Translating it yields CAWTVGARGYGYTF.

V usage is TRBV9 and J usage is TRBJ2-4; 7 bases agree with TRBD1. Trimming at V came to 7 bases and at J to 1 base, leaving 8 bases not matched to a gene. This CDR3 is 15 amino acids long. Germline lookup yields CDR1 SGDLS and CDR2 YYNGEE. The CDR3 loop reads CASQPGGSAKNIQYF. The CDR3, as DNA: TGTGCCAGCCAACCAGGGGGTAGTGCCAAAAACATTCAGTACTTC.

This chain connects TRBV6-1 to TRBJ1-1, with 8 bases fitting TRBD1. This CDR3 is 14 amino acids long. The V segment lost 11 bases and the J segment 0 bases; nucleotides outside the gene matches: 8. Germline V gene lookup returns CDR1 MNHNS and CDR2 SASEGT. CDR3 in amino acids: CALDRVRMNTEAFF. The CDR3 nucleotides read TGTGCCTTGGACAGGGTGAGAATGAACACTGAAGCTTTCTTT.